This TCR beta chain was captured in a study of blood T cell repertoires in COVID-19. Overall study: Sources were T cells, B-cell-depleted T cells, or PBMCs; the material itself was cDNA or gDNA.

J lost 1 base, V lost 0 bases, and 5 bases had no gene match. The CDR3 loop spans 16 amino acids. CDR1 SGDLS and CDR2 YYNGEE come from the germline V gene. In the source study's methods: How many nucleated cells were present was estimated from reference gene primer amplification. TCRdb's copy holds only in-frame clones and misses some; the assay was immunoSEQ multiplex PCR. V and J calls and clone size come straight from that table; D and trimming were deduced from the DNA. The sample includes 250,000 to 350,000 clones, 87% seen only once; the top ten take about 6%. Resolution of symptoms, clearance, or two negative PCRs was present in recovered Cohort 3 donors.

Material: PBMCs or T cells enriched from blood (not recorded which). The TCR comes from a woman in her 40s who had recovered from COVID-19. The chain joins TRBV9 to TRBJ1-1, with TRBD1 identical over 8 bases. The CDR3 region has the DNA TGTGCCAGCAGCGTAGGGTCGACAGGGGCGAACACTGAAGCTTTCTTT. This encodes CASSVGSTGANTEAFF.